This T cell receptor (beta chain) came from a study of blood T cells in healthy people across ages. For the second PCR, which ran for about 6 to 12 cycles, a sample-barcoded 5' primer and a J-beta primer mix were used. Each CDR3 protein is one row after TCRdb ran MiXCR on the 5' RACE reads. The sample includes about 720,000 distinct CDR3 sequences, roughly 25% seen only once; the top ten take more than 3%. Germline V gives CDR1 SNHLY, CDR2 FYNNEI. The V and J ends lost 6 bases and 9 bases, in that order; junction bases with no gene match: 5. The CDR3 runs 15 residues. Total RNA was extracted at no less than 6 micrograms per sample. The sample also formed part of further work on T cells of mothers and their children. That paper adds: Three healthy Caucasian mothers and their six children donated. Sample barcodes plus 2-4 random nucleotides came from the M1S primer.

Source material: blood. The sequence was collected from a boy younger than 18 in good health. This chain joins TRBV2 and TRBJ2-1; 16 bases are a match to TRBD2. The chain's CDR3 is CASRGGLAGGPEQFF. The CDR3 DNA reads TGTGCCAGCAGGGGGGGACTAGCGGGGGGGCCTGAGCAGTTCTTC.